The clone carrying this T cell receptor beta chain has just one count. Its antigen is unidentified. This specimen belongs to a study of vaccination effects on CD4 cells after COVID-19. Germline values: CDR1 SGHRS, CDR2 YFSETQ. The V end lost 4 bases, the J end lost 5 bases, and 15 bases lay between the germline ends. CDR3 size: 14 residues. Prior to sequencing, the ViraFEST assay stimulated PBMC with viral peptide pools, which expanded the antigen-specific CD4+ T cells. Scientists isolated CD4+ T cells after a roughly nine-day culture period ended. The cohort was immunized with two doses of either the BNT162b2 or mRNA-1273 vaccine. Testing of the vaccine recipients showed negative nucleocapsid antibodies and no prior SARS-CoV-2 infection. Wells containing over 1.5 million PBMC each were cultured with roughly 10 IU/ml IL-2 and about 10 ug/ml peptides. Study-level points and caveats: Marked clonal contraction of both clone types appeared late after vaccination. Few convalescent patients, and no early post-infection timepoints, were available to the study.

Profiling relied on immunoSEQ multiplex PCR, and the TCRdb table lists in-frame clones only, not all of them. The top ten clones hold approximately 1.4% of a sample with roughly 34,000 clones, around 82% of them seen once. The chain is built from TRBV5-1 and TRBJ1-2; no definite D call. This specimen was CD4+ T cells from PBMCs cultured with HCoV-NL63 spike peptides, taken after COVID-19 vaccination. The clonotype originates from a human donor who received a COVID-19 vaccine. Some clones in this sample may be carry-over from other donors' samples. CDR3: CASSTSTAGYGYTF. For the CDR3, the DNA is TGCGCCAGCAGCACCTCGACGGCGGGGTATGGCTACACCTTC.